This T cell receptor beta chain is from a study of blood T cell repertoires in COVID-19. The CDR3 length is 13 residues. Trimming took 7 bases from V and 8 from J, leaving 17 bases between them. Germline lookup yields CDR1 LNHDA and CDR2 SQIVND (reference sequence). This clone was picked up one time. Profiling relied on immunoSEQ multiplex PCR, and the TCRdb table lists in-frame clones only, not all of them. The table shows 200,000 to 250,000 clones, with around 86% occurring only once. Material: peripheral blood. V gene TRBV19 combines with J gene TRBJ1-2; D is unresolved. This clonotype was obtained from a woman over 75 with COVID-19, enrolled during active disease. CDR3 coding DNA: TGTGCCAGTACAATCGACGGGTCGGGGGGCTACACCTTC. As protein: CASTIDGSGGYTF.